This is a list of T cell receptor beta chains from one sample in a study of T-cell reconstitution after alpha-beta-depleted transplantation in children. TCRdb processed the PCR reads anew with MiXCR; each CDR3 protein has one entry. The sample lists 440,000 or so distinct CDR3 sequences; roughly 43% were seen once. The material was PBMCs, obtained before TCRalphabeta/CD19-depleted stem cell transplant. Receptors originate from a girl aged 2 to 9 with aplastic anemia, due to receive a stem cell transplant. CDR3s include the opening cysteine and the closing phenylalanine or tryptophan. Not all rows give a size; the values are once, few, many and, for expanded clones, a class.

v_gene,abundance,j_gene,CDR3aa
TRBV5-1,NA,TRBJ2-1,CASRQGLPGDEQFF
TRBV6-1,few,TRBJ2-7,CASSRGGEYEQYF
TRBV20-1,NA,TRBJ2-1,CSARDPNGRVRNEQFF
TRBV30,NA,TRBJ2-1,CAWSVVGTEQFF
TRBV12-3/TRBV12-4,NA,TRBJ2-4,CACCSAGGVSGAKNIQYF
TRBV12-3/TRBV12-4,many,TRBJ2-3,CASSSQTGDDGDTQYF
TRBV7-9,many,TRBJ2-1,CASSLAEGEQFF
TRBV10-1,NA,TRBJ2-5,CASSLDRRPGETQYF
TRBV5-1,NA,TRBJ2-1,CASSSRDRLYNEQFF
TRBV6-5,few,TRBJ2-7,CASSSPSGVLRIDEQYF
TRBV12-3/TRBV12-4,many,TRBJ2-2,CASSSLTSLAGELFF
TRBV30,once,TRBJ1-2,CAWDQGTGSHYGYTF